The 18 T cell receptor beta chains given below trace back to one sample, sequenced in a study of T-cell reconstitution after alpha-beta-depleted transplantation in children. The authors prepared the TCRbeta library with unique molecular identifiers. MiXCR, run by TCRdb on the PCR reads, gives a single entry per CDR3 protein. The profile shows 7,000 or so distinct CDR3 sequences, approximately 5.6% of them singletons. The specimen was PBMCs, mostly from graft donor cells, collected 180 days after TCRalphabeta/CD19-depleted stem cell transplant. These receptor sequences come from a child under two years old who had a stem cell transplant for acute myeloid leukemia, so the T cells may come from the graft donor.

This clonotype was found many times. The chain uses TRBV11-2 and TRBJ2-5; a possible D gene is TRBD2 (5 bases). Germline V gives CDR1 SGHAT, CDR2 FQNNGV. The CDR3 is 16 residues long. Trimming cost V 5 bases and J 1 base, with 17 bases left between them. This CDR3 reads CASSLKSSGIQETQYF. The CDR3 DNA reads TGTGCCAGCAGCCTGAAGAGCAGCGGAATCCAAGAGACCCAGTACTTC.

This clonotype showed up many times. This rearrangement joins TRBV25-1 to TRBJ2-7, with 7 nucleotides matching TRBD2. Germline V lookup: CDR1 MGHDK, CDR2 SYGVNS. The CDR3 totals 15 residues. V was clipped by 6 bases and J by 3 bases; unmatched bases: 11. CDR3 loop: CASSPSGTDFYEQYF. CDR3 DNA sequence: TGTGCCAGCAGCCCCAGCGGGACCGATTTCTACGAGCAGTACTTC.

At least ten counts were recorded for this clonotype. J is TRBJ1-4 and V is TRBV7-2, with 9 bases fitting TRBD1. The CDR3 sequence is 14 residues long. The germline V gene encodes CDR1 SGHTA and CDR2 FQGNSA. The V and J ends lost 7 bases and 8 bases, in that order; junction bases with no gene match: 8. CDR3 bases: TGTGCCAGCACCCTGGACAGGGGAGGGGAAAAACTGTTTTTT. It yields the protein CASTLDRGGEKLFF.

This clonotype has at least ten counts. V is TRBV30 and J is TRBJ2-5; D might be TRBD2 (5 bases). Trimming removed 5 bases from V and 2 bases from J, with 12 bases in between. Germline V gene lookup returns CDR1 GTSNPN and CDR2 SVGIG (reference sequence). This CDR3 spans 13 amino acids. This CDR3 is CAWGGGIQETQYF. CDR3 in DNA: TGTGCCTGGGGAGGTGGAATTCAAGAGACCCAGTACTTC.

This clonotype was detected many times. This chain uses TRBV7-9 with TRBJ1-1; tentative D call: TRBD1 (6 bases). The CDR3 covers 15 residues. Germline V CDR1 and CDR2: SEHNR, FQNEAQ (reference sequence). Trimming took 2 bases from V and 2 from J, leaving 12 bases between them. The CDR3 loop is CASSLRRTDNTEAFF. CDR3 coding DNA: TGTGCCAGCAGCTTACGAAGGACAGACAACACTGAAGCTTTCTTT.

This clonotype was recorded at least ten times. The V call is TRBV6-4, the J call TRBJ1-4; maybe TRBD1 (5 bases). The length of the CDR3 is 14 residues. V was clipped by 8 bases and J by 8 bases, with 18 bases between them. CDR1 is MRHNA and CDR2 is SNTAGT in the germline V gene. The chain's CDR3 is CASGGGKQQEKLFF. The CDR3 region has the DNA TGTGCCAGCGGGGGGGGAAAACAACAGGAAAAACTGTTTTTT.

The sample holds many counts of this clonotype. The chain joins TRBV7-2 to TRBJ1-4; the D is unclear. Deletions cut 4 bases from V and 0 bases from J, with 12 bases between. CDR3 length: 16 residues. Looked up from germline, CDR1 is SGHTA and CDR2 is FQGNSA. The CDR3 nucleotides are TGTGCCAGCAGCTCAACGTCTACGGCAACTAATGAAAAACTGTTTTTT. Its translation: CASSSTSTATNEKLFF.

Many counts were recorded for this clonotype. The chain has TRBV7-3 and TRBJ2-2, with 7 nucleotides matching TRBD1. The CDR3 consists of 15 residues. J gave up 1 base and V 5 bases, and 4 bases lay outside the gene matches. Germline-derived CDR1 and CDR2 are SGHTA and FQGTGA. The CDR3 region is CASSLRTGNTGELFF. The CDR3 DNA follows: TGTGCCAGCAGCCTTCGGACAGGGAACACCGGGGAGCTGTTTTTT.

This clonotype was picked up many times. CDR3 DNA: TGCGCCAGCAGCCAAATATCAGGAAACACCATATATTTT. Translated: CASSQISGNTIYF. The chain employs TRBV4-3 and TRBJ1-3; D not resolved. Germline CDR1 reads LGHNA; CDR2 reads YSLEER. CDR3 length equals 13 residues. Trimming removed 2 bases from V and 4 bases from J, with 6 bases in between.

This clonotype was seen at least ten times. This chain connects TRBV28 to TRBJ2-5; 12 positions agree with TRBD2. The CDR3 is 16 residues long. Germline CDR1 and CDR2: MDHEN and SYDVKM. V lost 6 bases to trimming and J lost 4 bases; unmatched junction nucleotides: 9. The CDR3 spells CASSTGLAGGAETQYF. In DNA, the CDR3 is TGTGCCAGCAGCACCGGGCTAGCGGGAGGGGCAGAGACCCAGTACTTC.

This clonotype was picked up many times. This chain joins TRBV20-1 and TRBJ2-1; 7 bases are a match to TRBD2. CDR3 size: 13 residues. V lost 3 bases, J lost 2 bases, and 1 base stayed unmatched. Per germline, CDR1 DFQATT and CDR2 SNEGSKA (reference sequence). In nucleotides, the CDR3 is TGCAGTGCTAGCGGGAGGACCTACAATGAGCAGTTCTTC. It is translated as CSASGRTYNEQFF.

This clonotype occurred many times. This chain connects TRBV7-6 to TRBJ2-7, with a weak D call TRBD2 (5 bases). CDR3 length: 14 amino acids. Germline-derived CDR1 and CDR2 are SGHVS and FNYEAQ. V lost 3 bases to trimming and J lost 2 bases, with 11 bases between them. The CDR3: CASSFRGRTYEQYF. CDR3 coding DNA: TGTGCCAGCAGCTTCCGCGGGCGGACCTACGAGCAGTACTTC.

This clonotype was picked up many times. The J gene is TRBJ2-1, the V gene TRBV5-1; 9 nucleotides match TRBD2. From germline, CDR1 is SGHRS and CDR2 YFSETQ. The CDR3 is 16 residues long. V was clipped by 3 bases and J by 8 bases; unmatched bases: 12. This chain's CDR3 is CASSSGTSRSRDEQFF. The CDR3 bases are TGCGCCAGCAGCTCAGGGACTAGCAGGTCACGCGATGAGCAGTTCTTC.

This clonotype was counted at least ten times. The genes are TRBV24-1 and TRBJ2-3, with D uncertain. The germline gives CDR1 KGHDR, CDR2 SFDVKD. This CDR3 region has 11 residues. V lost 9 bases and J lost 9, with 12 bases in between. The CDR3 region is CATSVAVTQYF. As DNA, the CDR3 is TGTGCCACCTCTGTGGCGGTGACGCAGTATTTT.

This clonotype showed up many times. The gene calls are TRBV11-2 and TRBJ2-1, with a weak D call TRBD2 (6 bases). Trimming cost V 0 bases and J 5 bases, with 11 bases left between them. CDR3 size: 15 residues. Germline CDR1 is SGHAT and CDR2 is FQNNGV. The CDR3 here is CASSLDPGGHNEQFF. CDR3 in DNA: TGTGCCAGCAGCTTAGATCCCGGGGGACACAATGAGCAGTTCTTC.

The table lists this clonotype with many counts. The V gene is TRBV9, the J gene TRBJ2-5, with 8 bases identical to TRBD2. The junction had 8 bases not matched to a gene; V was cut back by 0 bases and J by 1 base. The CDR3 length is 17 residues. CDR1 is SGDLS and CDR2 is YYNGEE in the germline V gene. As DNA, the CDR3 is TGTGCCAGCAGCGTAGCCCTAGGAGCGGGGGTCCAAGAGACCCAGTACTTC. It translates to CASSVALGAGVQETQYF.

This clonotype was detected ten times or more. The rearrangement uses TRBV7-9 and TRBJ1-1, with D possibly TRBD1 on 6 matching bases. The germline V gene encodes CDR1 SEHNR and CDR2 FQNEAQ (reference sequence). The CDR3 contains 15 residues. Trimming pared 3 bases from V and 2 bases from J, leaving 13 bases between. The CDR3: CASSFQQGVNTEAFF. CDR3 nucleotide sequence: TGTGCCAGCAGCTTTCAACAGGGAGTTAACACTGAAGCTTTCTTT.

The sample holds many counts of this clonotype. The chain combines TRBV24-1 with TRBJ2-3; D is uncertain. The CDR3 loop spans 19 amino acids. The germline V gene encodes CDR1 KGHDR and CDR2 SFDVKD. V lost 6 bases, J lost 4 bases, and 28 bases lay in between. The CDR3, as DNA: TGTGCCACCAGTTCGGGCCCTGTCTATGAAGGACGTGTCGCAGATACGCAGTATTTT. This gives the protein CATSSGPVYEGRVADTQYF.